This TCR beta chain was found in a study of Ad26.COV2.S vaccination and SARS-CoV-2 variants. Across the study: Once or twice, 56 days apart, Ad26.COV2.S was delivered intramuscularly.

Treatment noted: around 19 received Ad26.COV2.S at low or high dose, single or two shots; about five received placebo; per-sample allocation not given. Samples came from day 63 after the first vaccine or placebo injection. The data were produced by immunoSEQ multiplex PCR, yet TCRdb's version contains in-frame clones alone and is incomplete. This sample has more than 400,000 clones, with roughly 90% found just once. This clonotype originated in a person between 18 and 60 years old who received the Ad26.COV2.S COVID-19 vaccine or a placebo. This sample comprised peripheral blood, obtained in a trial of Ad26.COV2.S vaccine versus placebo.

CDR3 sequence reads: CASSPGIHTGQPQHF. In DNA form, the CDR3 reads TGTGCCAGCAGTCCCGGGATCCACACGGGACAGCCCCAGCATTTT. The chain combines TRBV5-6 with TRBJ1-5, with unresolved D. Germline V gene data show CDR1 as SGHDT and CDR2 as YYEEEE. The germline V and J ends were trimmed by 5 bases and 7 bases, with 19 bases remaining between them. The CDR3 totals 15 residues.